This T cell receptor beta chain derives from a study of T cell clonotyping in hematopoietic cell transplantation (dated by TCRdb to the early 2020s). With respect to the entire study: In the study, 140 or so blood samples were gathered from 40 or so consecutive transplant recipients and their related donors. Patients were recruited between 2015 and 2017 and followed until September 2020 or death.

The immunoSEQ assay, a bias-controlled multiplex PCR with V- and J-specific primers, was used to amplify TCR beta CDR3 regions from genomic DNA. A proprietary barcode and Illumina adapter sequences were added to the CDR3 amplicons in a second PCR step. CDR3 libraries were sequenced on an Illumina MiSeq instrument. Concerning the study's data processing: Export and quality control were performed with immunoSEQ Analyzer 3.0, and downstream analyses were performed with R Bioconductor and Immunarch. Only productive rearrangements in the normalized downsampled data set were used to calculate repertoire metrics. In the normalized cohort, a clonotype counted as pathologically expanded if the clonotype was larger than 5 templates. The Inverse Simpson Index was used to measure repertoire diversity. The non-normalized data set was used for CMV-specificity analyses so that all clonotypes could be captured. This is the immuneACCESS table as TCRdb keeps it, with only in-frame sequences that have V and J called. A part of the clones is gone; compared with another copy, unresolved V genes explain less than half, and the rest is unexplained. That table supplies the V and J calls and clone size; D and trimming were determined from the DNA. For this sample there are tens of thousands of clones; 88% appear just once. Clones ranked in the top ten supply approximately 2% of the sample.

CDR1 and CDR2, per the germline V gene, are SQVTM and ANQGSEA. CDR3 length: 13 amino acids, cysteine to phenylalanine. The read is trimmed to its CDR3 DNA, 39 bases read in frame from base 1. Compared with germline, V lacks 4 bases and J lacks 6 bases; bases without a gene match: 6. Related transplant donors provided blood samples for TCR beta sequencing. Nuclei Lysis Solution was used to extract genomic DNA from fresh or cryopreserved unfractionated peripheral blood mononuclear cells. Comment on this clone: The clone's antigen remains unknown. No qualities accompany the bases; no much larger clone lies one base away.

Points the paper makes about the study in general: Recipient repertoires showed only a small fraction of overlap with donor repertoires, and over 97% appeared de novo at the given depth. The sample size was limited and the cells went unsorted, which meant the CD4 and CD8 repertoire contributions could not be told apart. After transplant, TCR diversity in recipients dropped, and pathologically expanded clonotypes climbed progressively between day 30 and day 180. Donor and pretransplant recipient Inverse Simpson Index values predicted broader posttransplant TCR repertoire diversity.

This sequence uses TRBV29-1 and TRBJ2-7; TRBD2 matches 10 bases in the middle. The clonotype originates from a woman between 40 and 50 years old in good health. Some clones in this sample may be carry-over from other donors' samples. The specimen sequenced was peripheral blood mononuclear cells. The CDR3 protein sequence reads: CSVAGLAISEQYF. The nucleotide sequence reads as follows: TGCAGCGTTGCGGGACTAGCGATCTCCGAGCAGTACTTC.